The 5 T cell receptor beta chains given below trace back to one sample, sequenced in a study of Tregs in tolerant kidney transplant recipients. The nonmyeloablative bone marrow transplants came from related graft donors, with transient mixed chimerism. Measured with immunoSEQ multiplex PCR; TCRdb has only the in-frame clones, and not every one. The sample contains tens of thousands of clones, over 85% of which appear only once. Sequencing used CD4+ T cells from blood (PBMCs), obtained 12 months after the transplant. The receptors stem from a human patient who received a combined kidney and bone marrow transplant. Some T cells may trace back to the graft donor.

The CDR3 protein is CASSPPTGNTGELFF. The CDR3, as DNA: TGTGCCAGCTCACCACCCACAGGCAACACCGGGGAGCTGTTTTTT. The genes are TRBV18 and TRBJ2-2; D is possibly TRBD1 (5 bases). The CDR3 contains 15 residues. The V gene lost 0 bases and the J gene lost 2 bases, with 7 bases spanning the gap. Germline values: CDR1 KGHSH, CDR2 LQKENI.

The gene calls are TRBV11-2 and TRBJ1-1, with D unclear. The CDR3 is made up of 13 amino acids. In germline, CDR1 is SGHAT, CDR2 FQNNGV. The germline V and J ends were trimmed by 5 bases and 1 base, with 8 bases remaining between them. The CDR3 spells CASSGYRNTEAFF. CDR3 nucleotide sequence: TGTGCCAGCAGCGGCTACAGGAACACTGAAGCTTTCTTT.

The rearrangement joins TRBV19 to TRBJ2-3; weak D call: TRBD1 (5 bases). Germline V gene data show CDR1 as LNHDA and CDR2 as SQIVND (reference sequence). CDR3 size: 14 residues. The V gene lost 5 bases and the J gene lost 2 bases, with 11 bases spanning the gap. The CDR3: CASSGARTTDTQYF. The DNA for the CDR3 is TGTGCCAGTAGTGGGGCACGGACCACAGATACGCAGTATTTT.

The chain uses TRBV9 and TRBJ1-3, with 7 nucleotides matching TRBD1. The CDR3 loop spans 15 amino acids. From germline, CDR1 is SGDLS and CDR2 YYNGEE. The V gene end was trimmed by 4 bases and the J gene end by 0 bases; junction bases not matched to a gene: 4. The CDR3 loop reads CASSSRTGSGNTIYF. CDR3 bases: TGTGCCAGCAGCTCGAGGACAGGCTCTGGAAACACCATATATTTT.

The chain couples TRBV5-1 to TRBJ1-1, with D possibly matching TRBD1 (5 bases). CDR1 and CDR2 from the germline V gene are SGHRS and YFSETQ. Trimming shortened V by 4 bases and J by 0 bases, and 10 bases separated the two germline ends. The CDR3 has 14 residues. The CDR3, as DNA: TGCGCCAGCAGCCCCGAGACAGTGAACACTGAAGCTTTCTTT. The encoded protein is CASSPETVNTEAFF.